The count of the clone carrying this T cell receptor (beta chain) is one. This sample was taken from a study of blood T cell repertoires in COVID-19. Study overall: Sites in the United States, Italy and Spain provided acute and convalescent COVID-19 samples. PBMCs, B-cell-depleted T cells, or T cells provided the cDNA or gDNA that made up the material.

In the authors' methods: Reference gene primers were amplified, and this amplification served to estimate nucleated cell counts. Data came from immunoSEQ multiplex PCR; TCRdb stores just in-frame clones and leaves some out. The V and J calls and clone size were taken over from that table, and D and trimming were inferred from the DNA. This table holds some 150,000 clones, approximately 85% found once. This CDR3 comprises 13 residues. V lost 6 bases and J 1 base, leaving 10 bases between the germline ends. CDR1 and CDR2 from the germline V gene are SGDLS and YYNGEE. Input material: peripheral blood. The receptor comes from a man in his 60s who had recovered from COVID-19. V gene TRBV9 combines with J gene TRBJ1-1; no reliable D call. CDR3: CASTLTENTEAFF. The CDR3 DNA reads TGTGCCAGCACCCTAACAGAGAACACTGAAGCTTTCTTT.